This T cell receptor (beta chain) was recorded in a study of blood T cell repertoires in COVID-19. Study-wide context: The United States, Italy and Spain supplied acute and convalescent COVID-19 samples. T cells, B-cell-depleted T cells, or PBMCs supplied cDNA or gDNA.

Per the authors' pipeline: Quantification of nucleated cells was approximated via reference gene primer amplification. Clones were sequenced by immunoSEQ multiplex PCR, and TCRdb holds only the in-frame ones, with some missing. The DNA was the basis for D and trimming; V, J and clone size are from that table. The table includes 270,000 or so clones, 85% to 90% detected once. Germline values: CDR1 MNHNS, CDR2 SASEGT. V lost 3 bases to trimming and J lost 5 bases, with 19 bases between them. This CDR3 comprises 16 residues. V and J are TRBV6-1 and TRBJ2-5; D is undetermined. The sample was peripheral blood. The TCR originated in a woman aged 40 to 50 who had recovered from COVID-19. CDR3 nucleotide sequence: TGTGCCAGCAGTGATTCCCGAACCTGGAGTACCGAGACCCAGTACTTC. Translating it yields CASSDSRTWSTETQYF.